The sequence of this TCR beta chain was determined in a study of preoperative IRX-2 immunotherapy in early breast cancer. The assay was immunoSEQ multiplex PCR, and TCRdb's table has in-frame clones only and misses some. The sample has about 42,000 clones, about 72% seen once. Treatment given: preoperative locoregional IRX-2 cytokine immunotherapy. This phase Ib study tested locoregional IRX-2 cytokine immunotherapy given before surgery. The germline CDR1 and CDR2 sequences are SSHAT and FNYEAQ (reference sequence). The trim removed 4 bases at V and 8 bases at J, leaving 9 bases unmatched. This CDR3 contains 15 residues.

This receptor was taken from a human donor with breast cancer. This chain links TRBV7-7 with TRBJ2-1; 9 bases are shared with TRBD1. Sequencing was performed on tumor tissue, taken after IRX-2 immunotherapy. The CDR3 spells CASSSNRGRFDEQFF. CDR3 nucleotides: TGTGCCAGCAGCTCGAACAGGGGGCGCTTTGATGAGCAGTTCTTC.